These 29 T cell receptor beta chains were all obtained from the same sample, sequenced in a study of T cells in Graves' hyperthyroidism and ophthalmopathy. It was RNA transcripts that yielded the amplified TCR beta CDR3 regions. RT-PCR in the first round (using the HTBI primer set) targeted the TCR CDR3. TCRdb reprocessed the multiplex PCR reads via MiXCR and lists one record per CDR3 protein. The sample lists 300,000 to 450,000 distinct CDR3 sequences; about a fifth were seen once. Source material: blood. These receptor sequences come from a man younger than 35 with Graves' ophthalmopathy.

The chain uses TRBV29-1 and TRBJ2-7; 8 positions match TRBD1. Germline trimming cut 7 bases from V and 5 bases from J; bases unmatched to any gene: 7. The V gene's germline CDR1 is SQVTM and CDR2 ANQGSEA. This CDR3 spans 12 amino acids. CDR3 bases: TGCAGCGCCGGACAGGGAAATGACGAGCAGTACTTC. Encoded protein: CSAGQGNDEQYF.

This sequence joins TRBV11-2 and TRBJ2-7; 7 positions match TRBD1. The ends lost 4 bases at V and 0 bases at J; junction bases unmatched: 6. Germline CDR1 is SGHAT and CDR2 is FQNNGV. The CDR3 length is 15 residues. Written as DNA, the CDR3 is TGTGCCAGCAGCTACCGGGACAGCCTCTCCTACGAGCAGTACTTC. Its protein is CASSYRDSLSYEQYF.

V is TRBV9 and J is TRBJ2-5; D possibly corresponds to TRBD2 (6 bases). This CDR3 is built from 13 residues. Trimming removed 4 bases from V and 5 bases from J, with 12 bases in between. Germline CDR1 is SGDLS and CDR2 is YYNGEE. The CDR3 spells CASSPVGGETQYF. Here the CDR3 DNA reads TGTGCCAGCAGCCCCGTGGGGGGTGAGACCCAGTACTTC.

CDR3 bases: TGCGCCAGCAATTGGGTCCGCGAGCAGTACTTC. The encoded protein is CASNWVREQYF. The chain links TRBV5-1 to TRBJ2-7; D is undetermined. CDR1 SGHRS and CDR2 YFSETQ come from the germline V gene. The CDR3 runs 11 residues. The germline V and J ends were trimmed by 6 bases and 6 bases, with 10 bases remaining between them.

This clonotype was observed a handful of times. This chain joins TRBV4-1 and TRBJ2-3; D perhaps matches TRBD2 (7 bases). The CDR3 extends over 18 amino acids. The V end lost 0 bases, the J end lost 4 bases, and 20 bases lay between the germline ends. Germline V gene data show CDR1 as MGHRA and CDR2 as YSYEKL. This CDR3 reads CASSQEGLTGGIPDTQYF. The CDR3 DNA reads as TGCGCCAGCAGCCAAGAGGGGTTGACGGGGGGCATACCAGATACGCAGTATTTT.

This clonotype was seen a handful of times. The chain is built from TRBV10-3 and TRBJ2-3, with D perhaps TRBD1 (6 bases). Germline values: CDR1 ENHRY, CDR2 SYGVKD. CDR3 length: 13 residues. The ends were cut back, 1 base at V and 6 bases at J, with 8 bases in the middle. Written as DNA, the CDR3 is TGTGCCATCAGTGAGTTACAGGGTGATACGCAGTATTTT. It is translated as CAISELQGDTQYF.

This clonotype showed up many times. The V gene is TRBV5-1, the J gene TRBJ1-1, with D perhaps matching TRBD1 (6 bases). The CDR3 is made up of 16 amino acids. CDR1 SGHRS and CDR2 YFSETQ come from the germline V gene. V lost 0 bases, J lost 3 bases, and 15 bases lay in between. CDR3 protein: CASSLATTGKDTEAFF. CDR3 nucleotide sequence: TGCGCCAGCAGCTTGGCCACAACAGGGAAGGACACTGAAGCTTTCTTT.

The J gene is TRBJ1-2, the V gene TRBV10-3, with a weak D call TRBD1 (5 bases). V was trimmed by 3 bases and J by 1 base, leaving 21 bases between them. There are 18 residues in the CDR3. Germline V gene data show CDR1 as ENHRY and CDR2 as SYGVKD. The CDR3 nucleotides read TGTGCCATCAGTGACCCAGCAGGGACCTGGGGTCATAACTATGGCTACACCTTC. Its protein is CAISDPAGTWGHNYGYTF.

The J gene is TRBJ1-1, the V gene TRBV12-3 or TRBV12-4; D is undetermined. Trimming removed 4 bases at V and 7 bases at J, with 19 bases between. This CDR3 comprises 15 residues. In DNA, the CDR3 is TGTGCCAGCAGTTCGGGTTTGCGTTATAGGAGTGAAGCTTTCTTT. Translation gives CASSSGLRYRSEAFF.

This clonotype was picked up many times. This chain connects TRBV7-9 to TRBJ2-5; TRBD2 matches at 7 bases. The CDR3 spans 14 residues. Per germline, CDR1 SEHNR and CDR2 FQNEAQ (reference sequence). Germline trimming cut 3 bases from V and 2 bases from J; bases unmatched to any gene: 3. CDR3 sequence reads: CASSFMRGQETQYF. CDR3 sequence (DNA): TGTGCCAGCAGCTTTATGCGGGGGCAAGAGACCCAGTACTTC.

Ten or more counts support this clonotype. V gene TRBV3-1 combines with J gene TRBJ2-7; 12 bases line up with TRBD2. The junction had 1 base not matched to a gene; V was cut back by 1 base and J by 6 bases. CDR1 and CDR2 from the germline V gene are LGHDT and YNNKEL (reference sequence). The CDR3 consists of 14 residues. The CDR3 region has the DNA TGTGCCAGCAGCCAAGTACTAGCGGGGGGCGAGCAGTACTTC. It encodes CASSQVLAGGEQYF.

CDR3 sequence: CATSNGVNEKLFF. Here the CDR3 DNA reads TGTGCCACCAGCAACGGGGTGAATGAAAAACTGTTTTTT. The chain joins TRBV15 to TRBJ1-4; D is unclear. There are 13 residues in the CDR3. The V end lost 4 bases, the J end lost 5 bases, and 8 bases lay between the germline ends. Looked up from germline, CDR1 is LNHNV and CDR2 is YYDKDF (reference sequence).

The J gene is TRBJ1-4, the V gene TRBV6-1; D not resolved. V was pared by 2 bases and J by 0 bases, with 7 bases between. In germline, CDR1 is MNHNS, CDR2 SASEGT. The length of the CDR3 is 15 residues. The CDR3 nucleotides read TGTGCCAGCAGTGAACGGGAGGCAACTAATGAAAAACTGTTTTTT. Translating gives CASSEREATNEKLFF.

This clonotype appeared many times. As DNA, the CDR3 is TGCAGTGCGGGAAGGGACAGGGACCAAGAGACCCAGTACTTC. Translated, it gives CSAGRDRDQETQYF. This chain uses TRBV20-1 with TRBJ2-5, with 9 bases lining up with TRBD1. Germline-derived CDR1 and CDR2 are DFQATT and SNEGSKA (reference sequence). The CDR3 totals 14 residues. V gave up 6 bases and J gave up 0 bases; unmatched junction bases: 5.

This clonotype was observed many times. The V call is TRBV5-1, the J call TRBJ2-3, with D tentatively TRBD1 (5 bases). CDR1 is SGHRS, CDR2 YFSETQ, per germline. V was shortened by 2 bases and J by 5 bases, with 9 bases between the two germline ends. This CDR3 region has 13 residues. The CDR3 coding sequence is TGCGCCAGCAGCTTCCGTAGGGGAGATACGCAGTATTTT. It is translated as CASSFRRGDTQYF.

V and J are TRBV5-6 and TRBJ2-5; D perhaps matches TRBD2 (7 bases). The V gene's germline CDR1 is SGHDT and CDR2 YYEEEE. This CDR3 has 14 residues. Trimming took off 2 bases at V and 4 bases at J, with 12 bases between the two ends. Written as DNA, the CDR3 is TGTGCCAGCAGCTTACTGGGGGGGCTAGAGACCCAGTACTTC. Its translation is CASSLLGGLETQYF.

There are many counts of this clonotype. CDR3 sequence: CASSGWTSGGPYEQYF. CDR3 in DNA: TGTGCCAGCAGCGGTTGGACTAGCGGGGGACCCTACGAGCAGTACTTC. This chain joins TRBV11-2 and TRBJ2-7, with 13 nucleotides matching TRBD2. With V trimmed by 5 bases and J by 2 bases, 6 bases remained unmatched. The CDR3 length is 16 residues. Germline V gene sequence: CDR1 SGHAT, CDR2 FQNNGV.

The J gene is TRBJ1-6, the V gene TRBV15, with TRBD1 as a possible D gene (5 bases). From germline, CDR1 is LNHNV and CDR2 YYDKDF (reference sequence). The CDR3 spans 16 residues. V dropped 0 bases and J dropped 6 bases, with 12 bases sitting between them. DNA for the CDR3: TGTGCCACCAGCAGAGATAGGAGTCAGGGTAATTCACCCCTCCACTTT. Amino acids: CATSRDRSQGNSPLHF. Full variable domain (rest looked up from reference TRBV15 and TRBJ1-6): DAMVIQNPRYQVTQFGKPVTLSCSQTLNHNVMYWYQQKSSQAPKLLFHYYDKDFNNEADTPDNFQSRRPNTSFCFLDIRSPGLGDTAMYLCATSRDRSQGNSPLHFGNGTRLTVT.

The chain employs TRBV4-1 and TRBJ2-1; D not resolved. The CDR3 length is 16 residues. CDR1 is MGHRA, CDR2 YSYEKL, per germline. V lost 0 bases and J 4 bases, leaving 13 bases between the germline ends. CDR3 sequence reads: CASSQDGQLPYNEQFF. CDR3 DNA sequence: TGCGCCAGCAGCCAAGATGGGCAGCTACCTTACAATGAGCAGTTCTTC.

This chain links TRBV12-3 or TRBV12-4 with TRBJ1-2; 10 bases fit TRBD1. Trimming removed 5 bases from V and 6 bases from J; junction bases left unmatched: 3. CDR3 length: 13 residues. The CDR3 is CASSRGTGDGYTF. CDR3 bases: TGTGCCAGCAGTCGAGGGACAGGGGATGGCTACACCTTC.

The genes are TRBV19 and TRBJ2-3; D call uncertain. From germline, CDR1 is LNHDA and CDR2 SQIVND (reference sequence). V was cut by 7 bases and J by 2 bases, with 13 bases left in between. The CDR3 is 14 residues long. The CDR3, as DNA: TGTGCCAGTACACGGCGGCAAATCACAGATACGCAGTATTTT. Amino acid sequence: CASTRRQITDTQYF.

The DNA for the CDR3 is TGCAGCGTTTCGACAGGGGAGTTTACGTACGAGCAGTACTTC. Its translation: CSVSTGEFTYEQYF. The V gene is TRBV29-1, the J gene TRBJ2-7; TRBD1 matches at 8 bases. After removal of 5 bases from V and 4 bases from J, the junction contained 10 bases not matched to a gene. CDR1 SQVTM and CDR2 ANQGSEA come from the germline V gene. CDR3 length: 14 residues.

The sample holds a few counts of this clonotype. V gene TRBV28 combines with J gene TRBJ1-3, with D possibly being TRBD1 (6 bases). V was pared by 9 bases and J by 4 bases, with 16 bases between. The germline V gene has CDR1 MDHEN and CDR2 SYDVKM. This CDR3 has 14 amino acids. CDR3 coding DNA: TGTGCCAGTATCGGGGGCGCAGGGGGAAACACCATATATTTT. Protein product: CASIGGAGGNTIYF.

In nucleotides, the CDR3 is TGTGCCAGCAGTAAGGGAGACGAGCAGTACTTC. Translated, it gives CASSKGDEQYF. This chain connects TRBV12-3 or TRBV12-4 to TRBJ2-7; weak D call: TRBD2 (5 bases). V dropped 5 bases and J dropped 5 bases, with 7 bases sitting between them. This CDR3 is 11 amino acids long.

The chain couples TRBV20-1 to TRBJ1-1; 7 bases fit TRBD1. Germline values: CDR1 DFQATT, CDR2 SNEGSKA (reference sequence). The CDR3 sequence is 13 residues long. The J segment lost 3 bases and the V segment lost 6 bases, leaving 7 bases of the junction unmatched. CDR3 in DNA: TGCAGTGCGCGGGGGACAGCTGACACTGAAGCTTTCTTT. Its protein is CSARGTADTEAFF.

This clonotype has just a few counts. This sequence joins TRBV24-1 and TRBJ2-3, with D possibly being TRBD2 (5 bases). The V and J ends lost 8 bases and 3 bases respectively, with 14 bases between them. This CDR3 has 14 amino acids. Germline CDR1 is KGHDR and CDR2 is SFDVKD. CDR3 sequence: CATKSRVRTDTQYF. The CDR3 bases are TGTGCCACCAAATCGAGGGTTCGTACAGATACGCAGTATTTT.

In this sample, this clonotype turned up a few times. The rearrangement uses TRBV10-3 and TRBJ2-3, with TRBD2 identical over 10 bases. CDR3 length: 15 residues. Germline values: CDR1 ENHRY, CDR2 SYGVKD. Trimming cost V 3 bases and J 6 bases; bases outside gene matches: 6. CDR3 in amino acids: CAISDRGTSEDTQYF. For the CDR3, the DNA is TGTGCCATCAGTGATAGAGGGACTAGCGAGGATACGCAGTATTTT.

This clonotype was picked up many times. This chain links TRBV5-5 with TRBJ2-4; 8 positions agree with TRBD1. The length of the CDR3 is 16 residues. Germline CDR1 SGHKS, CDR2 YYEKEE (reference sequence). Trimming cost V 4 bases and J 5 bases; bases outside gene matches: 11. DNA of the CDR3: TGTGCCAGCAGCCCCGGACAGGGCCTACAAGAAAACATTCAGTACTTC. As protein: CASSPGQGLQENIQYF.

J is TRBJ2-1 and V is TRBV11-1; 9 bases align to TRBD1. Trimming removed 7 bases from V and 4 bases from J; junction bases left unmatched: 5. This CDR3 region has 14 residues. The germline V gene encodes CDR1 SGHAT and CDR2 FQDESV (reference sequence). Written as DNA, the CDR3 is TGTGCCAGCAACCCCGGGACAGGGTACAATGAGCAGTTCTTC. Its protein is CASNPGTGYNEQFF.